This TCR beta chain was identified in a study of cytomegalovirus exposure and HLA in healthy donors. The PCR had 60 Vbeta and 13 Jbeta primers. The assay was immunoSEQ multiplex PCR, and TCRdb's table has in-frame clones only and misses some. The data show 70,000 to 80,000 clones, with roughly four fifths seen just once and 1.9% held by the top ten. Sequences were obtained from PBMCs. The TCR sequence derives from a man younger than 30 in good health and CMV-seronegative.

The CDR3 is CASSPTRNTEAFF. For the CDR3, the DNA is TGTGCCAGCAGCCCTACCCGGAACACTGAAGCTTTCTTT. This chain connects TRBV6-1 to TRBJ1-1; D call uncertain. V gave up 6 bases and J gave up 1 base, with 9 bases separating them. Germline V lookup: CDR1 MNHNS, CDR2 SASEGT. This CDR3 contains 13 residues.